The next 20 T cell receptor beta chains were all read from a single sample in a study of CD8+ T cells in alopecia areata (dated by TCRdb to the late 2010s). The library was produced with the immunoSEQ multiplex PCR assay. For TCR sequencing, RNA was extracted from every sample and reverse transcribed into cDNA to serve as template. The immuneACCESS repertoire file appears here via TCRdb, limited to in-frame rearrangements. These files lack a portion of the clones; in checked studies, under half of the deficit traces to unresolved V genes, and the cause of the others is not known. Here the sample lists some 110,000 clones, none seen once only. The ten top clones hold 15% to 20% of the sample. Input material: lesional skin. These receptors originate from a C3H/HeJ mouse with alopecia areata. Regarding MHC type, mice of this strain are H2-k.

In its sample, this clone was seen a few times. The germline and genes are mouse ones. The CDR3 goes on 4 residues after the read ends, and that part is filled in from the germline J gene. The chain joins TRBV13-3 to TRBJ2-4; 11 bases align to TRBD2. V trimming: 2 bases; J trimming: 1 base; junction bases outside the gene matches: 6. Germline V gives CDR1 NNHDY, CDR2 SYVADS. The CDR3 covers 17 residues. Incomplete CDR3 DNA: TGTGCCAGCAGTGAAGACTGGGGGGGAAGCGGTCAAAAC. Translation gives CASSEDWGGSGQN. The whole CDR3 reads CASSEDWGGSGQNTLYF. Combining the CDR3 with reference TRBV13-3 and TRBJ2-4 gives the whole variable domain EAAVTQSPRSKVAVTGGKVTLSCHQTNNHDYMYWYRQDTGHGLRLIHYSYVADSTEKGDIPDGYKASRPSQENFSLILELASLSQTAVYFCASSEDWGGSGQNTLYFGAGTRLSVL.

Notes on this clone: All gene names here are mouse names. Read sequence stops 4 residues before the CDR3 end, and the germline J gene provides the missing end. The V gene is TRBV1, the J gene TRBJ2-1, with TRBD1 identical over 8 bases. Germline V lookup: CDR1 NSQYPW, CDR2 LRSPGD (reference sequence). V gave up 1 base and J gave up 1 base; unmatched junction bases: 3. The CDR3 runs to 16 residues. CDR3 DNA, as far as it was read: TGCACCTGCAGTGCAGGCCAGGGGGCGAACTATGCT. Its translation: CTCSAGQGANYA. The entire CDR3 is CTCSAGQGANYAEQFF. Variable domain in full (rest from reference TRBV1 and TRBJ2-1): VTLLEQNPRWRLVPRGQAVNLRCILKNSQYPWMSWYQQDLQKQLQWLFTLRSPGDKEVKSLPGADYLATRVTDTELRLQVANMSQGRTLYCTCSAGQGANYAEQFFGPGTRLTVL.

This clone was counted between two and nine times. The genes are named according to mouse. From the germline J gene comes the end of the CDR3, since the read stops 4 residues before it. This rearrangement joins TRBV1 to TRBJ2-1, with 7 positions matching TRBD1. CDR3 length: 16 amino acids. CDR1 is NSQYPW and CDR2 is LRSPGD in the germline V gene (reference sequence). V lost 1 base, J lost 3 bases, and 6 bases stayed unmatched. The DNA read from the CDR3 is TGCACCTGCAGTGCAGGCGACAGGGTGGGCTATGCT. Amino acids: CTCSAGDRVGYA. Given in full, the CDR3 is CTCSAGDRVGYAEQFF.

This clone has only a few counts. The gene names given are mouse names. CDR3 loop: CASSDAGGKGTEVFF. CDR3 DNA, as far as it was read: TGTGCCAGCAGTGATGCAGGGGGAAAGGGCACA. The chain carries TRBV13-3 and TRBJ1-1, with 7 bases identical to TRBD1. The read is 4 residues too short to cover the CDR3 end, so that end is filled in from the germline J gene. The V and J ends lost 0 bases and 4 bases, in that order; junction bases with no gene match: 6. CDR3 length: 15 residues. Germline values: CDR1 NNHDY, CDR2 SYVADS.

In regard to this clone: The genes are named according to mouse. The DNA ends 4 residues before the CDR3 does, and the rest of the CDR3 is filled in from the germline J gene. The chain recombines TRBV13-1 with TRBJ2-5; 11 bases match TRBD2. This CDR3 is 15 amino acids long. V was pared by 3 bases and J by 0 bases, with 0 bases of the junction left unmatched. CDR1 is NSHNY and CDR2 is SYGAGN in the germline V gene. The CDR3 loop reads CASSGLGGNQDTQYF. The sequenced CDR3 bases are TGTGCCAGCAGTGGACTGGGGGGGAACCAAGAC.

About this clone: The gene names here belong to mouse. Coverage ceases 4 residues before the CDR3 finishes, and the germline J gene fills in the end. The chain uses TRBV13-3 and TRBJ2-1; a weak D match, TRBD1 (6 bases). The CDR3 extends over 14 amino acids. Germline CDR1 NNHDY, CDR2 SYVADS. The DNA read from the CDR3 is TGTGCCAGCAGTGCAGACAGGAGTAGAGCT. Protein: CASSADRSRA. The full CDR3 reads CASSADRSRAEQFF.

This clone has just a few counts. The gene names here belong to mouse. With the read ending 4 residues before the CDR3 end, the germline J gene is used to fill in that end. This chain uses TRBV16 with TRBJ2-7; no clear D. Trimming took 0 bases from V and 3 from J, leaving 6 bases between them. The germline V gene encodes CDR1 SGHSA and CDR2 FRNQAP. This CDR3 region has 13 residues. Incomplete CDR3 DNA: TGTGCAAGCAGCTTAGATCCCCTCTAT. This sequence encodes CASSLDPLY. The full CDR3 protein is CASSLDPLYEQYF.

This clone was seen a few times. Gene labels here are mouse ones. The CDR3 is cut off 4 residues early in the read; its end comes from the germline J gene. This rearrangement joins TRBV13-1 to TRBJ2-2; TRBD1 agrees at 8 bases. Germline V gene sequence: CDR1 NSHNY, CDR2 SYGAGN. V dropped 1 base and J dropped 0; count of bases not matched to a gene: 2. CDR3 length equals 16 residues. The CDR3 protein is CASSDTGQANTGQLYF. CDR3 DNA (partial): TGTGCCAGCAGTGATACGGGACAGGCAAACACCGGG.

Regarding this clone: The genes and germline here are from mouse. The read finishes 4 residues shy of the CDR3 end, and the germline J gene is used to complete it. V is TRBV13-3 and J is TRBJ2-7; D might be TRBD2 (6 bases). The CDR3 spans 13 residues. In germline, CDR1 is NNHDY, CDR2 SYVADS. The sequenced part of the CDR3 DNA is TGTGCCAGCAGTGAGCCCGGGGGGTAT. This codes for CASSEPGGY. The whole CDR3 region reads CASSEPGGYEQYF.

This clone has just a few counts. Genes and germline come from the mouse. The read terminates 4 residues ahead of where the CDR3 ends, so the germline J gene completes it. The chain combines TRBV13-3 with TRBJ2-7, with 10 bases identical to TRBD1. The J segment lost 2 bases and the V segment lost 0 bases, leaving 2 bases of the junction unmatched. CDR1 NNHDY and CDR2 SYVADS come from the germline V gene. CDR3 size: 15 residues. The sequenced part of the CDR3 DNA is TGTGCCAGCAGTGATGAGGGACAGGGGACCTAT. It encodes CASSDEGQGTY. The full CDR3 is CASSDEGQGTYEQYF.

A few counts support this clone. Each gene name is a mouse one. The read halts 4 residues ahead of the CDR3 end, with the missing end drawn from the germline J gene. The chain combines TRBV13-1 with TRBJ1-1; 7 bases are shared with TRBD1. The CDR3 runs 15 residues. CDR1 NSHNY and CDR2 SYGAGN come from the germline V gene. The J segment lost 1 base and the V segment lost 0 bases, leaving 3 bases of the junction unmatched. CDR3: CASSDGGDRNTEVFF. CDR3 bases read: TGTGCCAGCAGTGATGGTGGGGACAGAAACACA.

This clone was picked up a small number of times. Mouse gene names apply. The read terminates 4 residues ahead of where the CDR3 ends, so the germline J gene completes it. The rearrangement uses TRBV1 and TRBJ1-2; possible D gene TRBD1, 6 bases. CDR1 and CDR2 from the germline V gene are NSQYPW and LRSPGD (reference sequence). The CDR3 has 13 amino acids. The CDR3 DNA, read in part, is TGCACCTGCAGTGCAGATGAGGGGGCC. The encoded protein is CTCSADEGA. The full-length CDR3 reads as CTCSADEGADYTF.

In this sample, this clone turned up a few times. These gene names are mouse names. The CDR3 goes on 4 residues after the read ends, and that part is filled in from the germline J gene. V and J are TRBV13-1 and TRBJ2-3; TRBD1 is a possible D gene (7 bases). CDR3 length equals 16 residues. With 0 bases removed from V and 1 base from J, the gap between germline ends came to 12 bases. From germline, CDR1 is NSHNY and CDR2 SYGAGN. The part of the CDR3 DNA that was read is TGTGCCAGCAGTGATGCTAGGGGGCGCGGTGCAGAA. It yields the protein CASSDARGRGAE. The whole CDR3 reads CASSDARGRGAETLYF.

About this clone itself: Germline and genes: mouse. The read comes to an end 4 residues before the CDR3 does, leaving the germline J gene to fill in the end. The chain recombines TRBV1 with TRBJ1-1, with 12 nucleotides matching TRBD1. The germline gives CDR1 NSQYPW, CDR2 LRSPGD (reference sequence). The CDR3 runs to 14 residues. The sequenced part of the CDR3 DNA is TGCACCTGCAGTACCGGGACAGGGGGCGCA. This codes for CTCSTGTGGA. The full-length CDR3 reads as CTCSTGTGGAEVFF.

This clone has only a few counts. Each gene name is a mouse one. The CDR3 end is not reached by the read, which stops 4 residues before it; the germline J gene fills it in. The V and J genes are TRBV1 and TRBJ1-1; TRBD1 aligns across 8 bases. J lost 3 bases, V lost 1 base, and 4 bases had no gene match. This CDR3 region has 15 residues. The germline gives CDR1 NSQYPW, CDR2 LRSPGD (reference sequence). The DNA read from the CDR3 is TGCACCTGCAGTGCAGCCAGGGGGCGAGACACA. It is translated as CTCSAARGRDT. The full CDR3 protein is CTCSAARGRDTEVFF.

This clone has a handful of counts. The genes are named according to mouse. The sequenced CDR3 bases are TGTGCCAGCAGTGTAGCAGGGACTGGGGCTAGTCAAAAC. Translating it yields CASSVAGTGASQN. The CDR3 in its entirety is CASSVAGTGASQNTLYF. This chain joins TRBV13-3 and TRBJ2-4, with 10 bases identical to TRBD2. Coverage ceases 4 residues before the CDR3 finishes, and the germline J gene fills in the end. Germline CDR1 is NNHDY and CDR2 is SYVADS. The CDR3 loop spans 17 amino acids. The V and J ends lost 3 bases and 0 bases, in that order; junction bases with no gene match: 7.

A word on this clone: These gene names are mouse names. CDR3 loop: CTCSAVGGGRAETLYF. The part of the CDR3 DNA that was read is TGCACCTGCAGTGCAGTGGGGGGGGGCAGGGCAGAA. The chain has TRBV1 and TRBJ2-3; 8 nucleotides agree with TRBD2. The read finishes 4 residues shy of the CDR3 end, and the germline J gene is used to complete it. CDR1 and CDR2 from the germline V gene are NSQYPW and LRSPGD (reference sequence). Trimming removed 1 base from V and 3 bases from J; junction bases left unmatched: 6. The CDR3 sequence is 16 residues long.

This clone was counted between two and nine times. Gene and germline names: mouse. The sequenced part of the CDR3 DNA is TGTGCCAGCAGTGAACGCAGGGAAGACACA. This translates into CASSERREDT. The whole CDR3 protein reads CASSERREDTEVFF. The chain uses TRBV13-1 and TRBJ1-1; possibly TRBD1 for D (5 bases). The read terminates 4 residues ahead of where the CDR3 ends, so the germline J gene completes it. V lost 2 bases and J lost 3, with 11 bases in between. This CDR3 contains 14 residues. In germline, CDR1 is NSHNY, CDR2 SYGAGN.

This clone occurred a few times. TCRdb and the translated DNA give different amino acids at residue 11; the protein presented here is the one translated from the DNA. Gene names refer to mouse genes. The CDR3 end lies 3 residues beyond the end of the read and is filled in from the germline J gene. V usage is TRBV1 and J usage is TRBJ1-6; D is possibly TRBD1 (6 bases). TRBJ1-6 is an open reading frame, and its role is uncertain. CDR3 length equals 14 residues. Trimming removed 3 bases from V and 8 bases from J, with 11 bases in between. CDR1 and CDR2 from the germline V gene are NSQYPW and LRSPGD (reference sequence). The part of the CDR3 DNA that was read is TGCACCTGCAGTGCGCAGGGGTGGGATTCGCCC. Encoded protein: CTCSAQGWDSP. The complete CDR3 protein is CTCSAQGWDSPLYF.

Concerning this clone: Gene names denote mouse genes. The CDR3 end lies 4 residues beyond the end of the read and is filled in from the germline J gene. The V call is TRBV1, the J call TRBJ2-4; TRBD2 aligns across 7 bases. V gave up 3 bases and J gave up 0 bases; unmatched junction bases: 6. The germline V gene encodes CDR1 NSQYPW and CDR2 LRSPGD (reference sequence). The CDR3 runs to 16 residues. CDR3 sequence: CTCSAGGSSSQNTLYF. CDR3 bases read: TGCACCTGCAGTGCTGGGGGGTCGTCTAGTCAAAAC.